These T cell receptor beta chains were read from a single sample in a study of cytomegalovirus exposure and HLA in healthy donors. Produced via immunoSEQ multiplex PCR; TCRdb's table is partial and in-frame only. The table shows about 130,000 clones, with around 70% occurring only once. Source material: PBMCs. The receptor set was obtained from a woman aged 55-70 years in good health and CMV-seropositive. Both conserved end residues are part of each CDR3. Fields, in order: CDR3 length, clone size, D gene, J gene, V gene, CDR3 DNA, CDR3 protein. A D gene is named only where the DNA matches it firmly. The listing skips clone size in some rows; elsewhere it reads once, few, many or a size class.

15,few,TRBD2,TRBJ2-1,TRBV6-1,TGTGCCAGCTCGCGGGGGAGCCGACCGGACAATGAGCAGTTCTTC,CASSRGSRPDNEQFF
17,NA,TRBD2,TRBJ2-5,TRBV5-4,TGTGCCAGCAGCTTGGGAGGGTCTAGCGGGGGGGCGGGGACCCAGTACTTC,CASSLGGSSGGAGTQYF
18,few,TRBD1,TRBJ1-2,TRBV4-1,TGCGCCAGCAGCCAAGACCCTAAGTCGCCGACAGGGAGACATGGCTACACCTTC,CASSQDPKSPTGRHGYTF
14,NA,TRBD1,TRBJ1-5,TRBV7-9,TGTGCCAGCAGCGAGACGACAGGGAATCAGCCCCAGCATTTT,CASSETTGNQPQHF
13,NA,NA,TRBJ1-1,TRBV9,TGTGCCAGCAGCGACGACAGGAACACTGAAGCTTTCTTT,CASSDDRNTEAFF
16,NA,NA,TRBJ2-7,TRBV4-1,TGCGCCAGCAGCCAAGATGGGGGGGCAGGGTCCTACGAGCAGTACTTC,CASSQDGGAGSYEQYF
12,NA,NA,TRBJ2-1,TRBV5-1,TGCGCCAGCACAGTGACAGGAAATGAGCAGTTCTTC,CASTVTGNEQFF
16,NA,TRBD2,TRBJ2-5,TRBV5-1,TGCGCCAGCAGCCCGGCTAGCGGGGGGCCCAAAGAGACCCAGTACTTC,CASSPASGGPKETQYF
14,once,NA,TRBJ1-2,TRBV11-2,TGTGCCAGCAGCCGCGGCGGGCTGAGCTATGGCTACACCTTC,CASSRGGLSYGYTF
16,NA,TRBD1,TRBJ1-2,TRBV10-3,TGTGCCATCAGTGAGCTCCGACAGGGGGCTAACTATGGCTACACCTTC,CAISELRQGANYGYTF
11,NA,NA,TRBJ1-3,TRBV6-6,TGTGCCAGCAGCGGTGGAGACACCATATATTTT,CASSGGDTIYF
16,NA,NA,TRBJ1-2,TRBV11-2,TGTGCCAGCAGCTCCCTAGGAGGGAAGCTACACTATGGCTACACCTTC,CASSSLGGKLHYGYTF
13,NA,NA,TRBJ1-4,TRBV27,TGTGCCAGCATGGCAGGAACAAATGAAAAACTGTTTTTT,CASMAGTNEKLFF
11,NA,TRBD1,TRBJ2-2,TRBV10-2,TGCGCCGGACAGGGGTTCGGGGAGCTGTTTTTT,CAGQGFGELFF
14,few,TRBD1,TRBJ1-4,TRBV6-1,TGTGCCAGCAGAACGGGACAGGGGAATGAAAAACTGTTTTTT,CASRTGQGNEKLFF
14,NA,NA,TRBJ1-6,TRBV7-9,TGTGCCAGCAGCTCCGGTAACTATAATTCACCCCTCCACTTT,CASSSGNYNSPLHF
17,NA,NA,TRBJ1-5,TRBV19,TGTGCCAGTAGTATTCGGGGGAAGGAGACTAGCAATCAGCCCCAGCATTTT,CASSIRGKETSNQPQHF